The clone carrying this TCR beta chain came up a few times. The antigen is undetermined. Unique molecular identifiers were built into the TCR beta cDNA libraries. TCRdb re-analysed the PCR reads in MiXCR, keeping a single row per CDR3 protein. The table shows approximately 660,000 distinct CDR3 sequences, with over 45% occurring only once. V was clipped by 4 bases and J by 0 bases; unmatched bases: 6. From germline, CDR1 is MNHEY and CDR2 SVGAGI. This CDR3 has 16 amino acids. The data originate from a study of post-analysis software for immune sequencing data. Findings and caveats of the study: With TRBV5-6, TRBV5-1 and TRBV20-1 included, 4 or 5 TRBV segments were more frequent in patients than in controls.

The clonotype comes from a girl under 10 years old with multiple sclerosis. The sample comprised blood. The chain links TRBV6-5 to TRBJ2-7; TRBD2 agrees at 10 bases. CDR3 loop: CASSLRAGGSSYEQYF. DNA of the CDR3: TGTGCCAGCAGTTTACGAGCGGGAGGGAGCTCCTACGAGCAGTACTTC.